Below are 19 T cell receptor beta chains sequenced from a single sample in a study of Ad26.COV2.S vaccination and SARS-CoV-2 variants. Treatment of the sample: around 19 received Ad26.COV2.S at low or high dose, single or two shots; 5 received placebo; per-sample allocation not given. Sampling was performed 63 days after the first vaccine or placebo injection. This table comes from immunoSEQ multiplex PCR, and its TCRdb copy is limited to in-frame clones, with some not included. The repertoire holds 300,000 to 500,000 clones, with roughly nine tenths as singletons. Sequenced here: peripheral blood, sampled in a trial of Ad26.COV2.S vaccine versus placebo. The receptors stem from a person aged 18 to 59 who received the Ad26.COV2.S COVID-19 vaccine or a placebo.

This chain uses TRBV5-8 with TRBJ1-4, with D perhaps TRBD1 (6 bases). Per the germline V gene, CDR1 is SGHTS and CDR2 is YDEGEE. This CDR3 is 14 amino acids long. The V and J ends lost 5 bases and 7 bases respectively, with 15 bases between them. The CDR3 region is CASSLRDTREKLFF. The CDR3 DNA is TGTGCCAGCAGTCTCCGGGACACGCGTGAAAAACTGTTTTTT.

The gene calls are TRBV9 and TRBJ2-2; no clear D. In germline, CDR1 is SGDLS, CDR2 YYNGEE. The CDR3 sequence is 15 residues long. Trimming took off 4 bases at V and 5 bases at J, with 15 bases between the two ends. CDR3 in amino acids: CASSSIRPLTGELFF. The CDR3 DNA follows: TGTGCCAGCAGCTCCATTCGGCCCTTAACCGGGGAGCTGTTTTTT.

There are a few counts of this clone. The chain recombines TRBV6-1 with TRBJ2-2; the D gene is possibly TRBD1 (5 bases). The length of the CDR3 is 17 residues. The germline gives CDR1 MNHNS, CDR2 SASEGT. Trimming removed 4 bases from V and 0 bases from J, with 15 bases in between. Here the CDR3 reads CASSGDADSANTGELFF. The CDR3 nucleotides read TGTGCCAGCAGTGGGGATGCCGACAGCGCGAACACCGGGGAGCTGTTTTTT.

The genes are TRBV18 and TRBJ2-3, with a tentative D call TRBD1 (5 bases). Germline V lookup: CDR1 KGHSH, CDR2 LQKENI. The ends were cut back, 3 bases at V and 2 bases at J, with 9 bases in the middle. The CDR3 is made up of 14 amino acids. The CDR3 nucleotides read TGTGCCAGCTCACCCCTAGGGGCCACAGATACGCAGTATTTT. It codes for CASSPLGATDTQYF.

The CDR3 DNA is TGTGCCAGCAGTGTGAGACGTGACACTGAAGCTTTCTTT. Translated: CASSVRRDTEAFF. This chain joins TRBV2 and TRBJ1-1; D ambiguous. Germline-derived CDR1 and CDR2 are SNHLY and FYNNEI. Trimming stripped 4 bases from V and 3 bases from J, with 9 bases between. This CDR3 has 13 residues. Using reference TRBV2 and TRBJ1-1 for the parts outside the CDR3, the full variable domain is EPEVTQTPSHQVTQMGQEVILRCVPISNHLYFYWYRQILGQKVEFLVSFYNNEISEKSEIFDDQFSVERPDGSNFTLKIRSTKLEDSAMYFCASSVRRDTEAFFGQGTRLTVV.

V usage is TRBV6-5 and J usage is TRBJ1-1, with unresolved D. From germline, CDR1 is MNHEY and CDR2 SVGAGI. The CDR3 contains 12 residues. V gave up 10 bases and J gave up 4 bases, with 13 bases separating them. The CDR3 reads CATSRTFTEAFF. Here the CDR3 DNA reads TGTGCCACCTCAAGGACGTTCACTGAAGCTTTCTTT.

The chain carries TRBV4-1 and TRBJ1-1; D uncertain. The CDR3 sequence is 15 residues long. Germline V lookup: CDR1 MGHRA, CDR2 YSYEKL. Trimming left V 1 base short and J 0 bases short, with 9 bases between. The CDR3 sequence is CASSQAATLNTEAFF. The CDR3 coding sequence is TGCGCCAGCAGCCAAGCGGCAACACTGAACACTGAAGCTTTCTTT.

The genes are TRBV5-8 and TRBJ1-6; no reliable D call. CDR1 and CDR2 (germline): SGHTS, YDEGEE. V was trimmed by 8 bases and J by 9 bases, leaving 9 bases between them. This CDR3 spans 11 amino acids. The CDR3 reads CASSSSSPLHF. In nucleotides, the CDR3 is TGTGCCAGTAGTAGTAGTTCACCCCTCCACTTT.

J is TRBJ2-5 and V is TRBV4-1; tentative D call: TRBD1 (5 bases). Trimming took off 4 bases at V and 4 bases at J, with 10 bases between the two ends. Germline V gene lookup returns CDR1 MGHRA and CDR2 YSYEKL. The CDR3 has 13 amino acids. The CDR3 is CASSLVQGETQYF. CDR3 nucleotides: TGCGCCAGCAGCCTCGTTCAGGGAGAGACCCAGTACTTC.

The rearrangement links TRBV6-5 to TRBJ2-7; TRBD1 agrees at 8 bases. After removal of 0 bases from V and 5 bases from J, the junction contained 3 bases not matched to a gene. The V gene's germline CDR1 is MNHEY and CDR2 SVGAGI. This CDR3 region has 14 residues. CDR3 sequence reads: CASSYSDRGHEQYF. Here the CDR3 DNA reads TGTGCCAGCAGTTACTCAGACAGGGGCCACGAGCAGTACTTC.

The chain couples TRBV20-1 to TRBJ2-5; D is ambiguous. Germline V CDR1 and CDR2: DFQATT, SNEGSKA (reference sequence). The V end lost 7 bases, the J end lost 6 bases, and 12 bases lay between the germline ends. The CDR3 totals 11 residues. The CDR3 region is CSGHDKKTQYF. The CDR3 bases are TGCAGTGGCCACGATAAGAAGACCCAGTACTTC.

The chain combines TRBV11-2 with TRBJ2-2; D may be TRBD1 (5 bases). Trimming cost V 2 bases and J 4 bases, with 8 bases left between them. The germline V gene encodes CDR1 SGHAT and CDR2 FQNNGV. The length of the CDR3 is 14 residues. CDR3 nucleotides: TGTGCCAGCAGCTTAAGGGGCGTCACCGGGGAGCTGTTTTTT. Its protein is CASSLRGVTGELFF. The variable domain in full, completed from reference TRBV11-2 and TRBJ2-2, reads EAGVAQSPRYKIIEKRQSVAFWCNPISGHATLYWYQQILGQGPKLLIQFQNNGVVDDSQLPKDRFSAERLKGVDSTLKIQPAKLEDSAVYLCASSLRGVTGELFFGEGSRLTVL.

The V and J genes are TRBV5-8 and TRBJ2-5; maybe TRBD1 (5 bases). Trimming took off 4 bases at V and 4 bases at J, with 14 bases between the two ends. The length of the CDR3 is 14 residues. CDR1 and CDR2 (germline): SGHTS, YDEGEE. The CDR3 protein is CASSDDLRGETQYF. The CDR3 DNA follows: TGTGCCAGCAGCGACGACTTAAGGGGAGAGACCCAGTACTTC.

The V and J genes are TRBV9 and TRBJ2-1, with D possibly being TRBD1 (6 bases). CDR3 length: 15 residues. The germline V gene has CDR1 SGDLS and CDR2 YYNGEE. The germline V and J ends were trimmed by 5 bases and 0 bases, with 12 bases remaining between them. CDR3 nucleotides: TGTGCCAGCAGTCCCGGGACAAGCTCCTACAATGAGCAGTTCTTC. Translating gives CASSPGTSSYNEQFF.

This clone was recorded a few times. The rearrangement joins TRBV4-2 to TRBJ1-5; 8 bases are a match to TRBD1. V trimming: 0 bases; J trimming: 2 bases; junction bases outside the gene matches: 3. CDR1 is LGHNA, CDR2 YNFKEQ, per germline. This CDR3 is built from 16 residues. The CDR3 bases are TGTGCCAGCAGCCAAGATGAGACAGGGGGCAATCAGCCCCAGCATTTT. Translating it yields CASSQDETGGNQPQHF.

The chain links TRBV10-3 to TRBJ2-2, with D maybe TRBD2 (5 bases). The CDR3 is 14 amino acids. In germline, CDR1 is ENHRY, CDR2 SYGVKD. Deletions cut 4 bases from V and 4 bases from J, with 10 bases between. CDR3 DNA: TGTGCCATCAGTGTAGAGGGCGGCACCGGGGAGCTGTTTTTT. Protein product: CAISVEGGTGELFF.

The rearrangement joins TRBV3-1 (or the pseudogene TRBV3-2) to TRBJ1-2; a weak D match, TRBD1 (6 bases). This CDR3 comprises 18 residues. Germline V gene sequence: CDR1 LGHDT, CDR2 YNNKEL (reference sequence). Trimming took 3 bases from V and 5 from J, leaving 25 bases between them. The CDR3 protein is CASSHDRFLLARGYGYTF. The CDR3 nucleotides read TGTGCCAGCAGCCACGACAGGTTCCTATTAGCCCGGGGGTATGGCTACACCTTC.

J is TRBJ2-5 and V is TRBV12-1; the table names TRBD2, a call not compared with the DNA. TRBV12-1 represents a pseudogene. CDR3 size: 15 residues. For the CDR3, the DNA is TGTGCCAGCAGCCCGGCGGGGGGTCTCCAAGAGACCCAGTACTTC. Translation: CASSPAGGLQETQYF.

In DNA, the CDR3 is TGTGCCAGCAGTACCAGCGGGACTAGCACAGATACGCAGTATTTT. As protein: CASSTSGTSTDTQYF. The V and J genes are TRBV6-5 and TRBJ2-3; 7 nucleotides align to TRBD2. The length of the CDR3 is 15 residues. With 5 bases clipped from V and 0 bases from J, the junction kept 5 bases outside the gene matches. Germline-derived CDR1 and CDR2 are MNHEY and SVGAGI.